The 16 T cell receptor beta chains in this list originate from one sample, sequenced in a study of early T cells in non-severe SARS-CoV-2 infection. TCRdb ran MiXCR on the 5' RACE reads and lists one entry per CDR3 protein. The sample includes about 110,000 distinct CDR3 sequences, over 10% of them seen just once. Source material: whole blood. The source of these receptors is an adult who was a healthcare worker with PCR-confirmed SARS-CoV-2 infection or an uninfected control (not recorded which).

This chain connects TRBV3-1 to TRBJ1-5; maybe TRBD1 (5 bases). V was shortened by 4 bases and J by 5 bases, with 15 bases between the two germline ends. CDR3 length: 15 residues. Germline V gives CDR1 LGHDT, CDR2 YNNKEL (reference sequence). CDR3 sequence reads: CASSPGLGTYQPQHF. DNA for the CDR3: TGTGCCAGCAGCCCAGGGTTAGGGACGTATCAGCCCCAGCATTTT.

The rearrangement uses TRBV11-2 and TRBJ2-3, with 8 bases matching TRBD2. V gave up 7 bases and J gave up 3 bases; unmatched junction bases: 12. The germline V gene encodes CDR1 SGHAT and CDR2 FQNNGV. The CDR3 length is 16 residues. This chain's CDR3 is CASTLTGASGTDTQYF. The CDR3 nucleotides are TGTGCCAGCACCCTTACCGGGGCTAGCGGGACAGATACGCAGTATTTT.

This clonotype has a count of ten or more. The rearrangement joins TRBV7-2 to TRBJ2-3, with a possible D match to TRBD2 (6 bases). The CDR3 contains 14 residues. From germline, CDR1 is SGHTA and CDR2 FQGNSA. V dropped 5 bases and J dropped 4 bases, with 13 bases sitting between them. CDR3 protein: CASSPWRAPDTQYF. The DNA for the CDR3 is TGTGCCAGCAGCCCCTGGAGGGCGCCAGATACGCAGTATTTT.

CDR3 in DNA: TGCGCCAGCAGCTTGGTACGGCAGCCCCACGGAGATGAAAAACTGTTTTTT. Amino acids: CASSLVRQPHGDEKLFF. The chain employs TRBV5-1 and TRBJ1-4, with D unresolved. The CDR3 contains 17 residues. Trimming took off 0 bases at V and 6 bases at J, with 18 bases between the two ends. Germline CDR1 and CDR2: SGHRS and YFSETQ. Variable domain in full (rest from reference TRBV5-1 and TRBJ1-4): KAGVTQTPRYLIKTRGQQVTLSCSPISGHRSVSWYQQTPGQGLQFLFEYFSETQRNKGNFPGRFSGRQFSNSRSEMNVSTLELGDSALYLCASSLVRQPHGDEKLFFGSGTQLSVL.

Here the CDR3 reads CASSATDGYTF. The DNA for the CDR3 is TGCGCCAGCAGTGCTACAGATGGCTACACCTTC. The chain combines TRBV10-2 with TRBJ1-2; D is uncertain. With 4 bases removed from V and 6 bases from J, the gap between germline ends came to 6 bases. CDR1 WSHSY and CDR2 SAAADI come from the germline V gene. This CDR3 has 11 amino acids.

This clonotype showed up just a few times. The chain links TRBV10-3 to TRBJ2-5; 8 bases align to TRBD1. Trimming at V came to 6 bases and at J to 3 bases, leaving 3 bases not matched to a gene. CDR1 is ENHRY, CDR2 SYGVKD, per germline. CDR3 length: 13 amino acids. The DNA of the CDR3 is TGTGCCATCAGGGACAGGGATGAAGAGACCCAGTACTTC. It is translated as CAIRDRDEETQYF.

The chain employs TRBV29-1 and TRBJ2-1; TRBD1 or TRBD2 may be the D gene (5 bases each). Germline V gene data show CDR1 as SQVTM and CDR2 as ANQGSEA. This CDR3 is built from 16 residues. Trimming pared 1 base from V and 2 bases from J, leaving 15 bases between. The chain's CDR3 is CSVEVTGTYPYNEQFF. CDR3 DNA: TGCAGCGTTGAAGTGACCGGGACCTACCCCTACAATGAGCAGTTCTTC.

This clonotype was recorded at least ten times. The V call is TRBV7-3, the J call TRBJ2-1, with 9 positions matching TRBD2. Germline CDR1 SGHTA, CDR2 FQGTGA. The ends lost 6 bases at V and 7 bases at J; junction bases unmatched: 10. The CDR3 consists of 15 residues. The CDR3 loop is CASSLLAGGVNEQFF. The CDR3 region has the DNA TGTGCCAGCAGTCTACTAGCGGGTGGAGTGAATGAGCAGTTCTTC.

As to this clonotype: One end of the junction is discordant with germline, which a read error may explain. The J gene is TRBJ2-3, the V gene TRBV10-3, with 8 bases that match TRBD2. Germline V gene data show CDR1 as ENHRY and CDR2 as SYGVKD. CDR3 length: 14 amino acids. CDR3 residues: CAINTGGPTDTQNF. CDR3 sequence (DNA): TGTGCCATCAATACGGGAGGGCCGACAGATACGCAGAATTTT.

Many counts were recorded for this clonotype. The rearrangement links TRBV5-1 to TRBJ2-7; 8 bases are a match to TRBD1. J gave up 4 bases and V 2 bases, and 5 bases lay outside the gene matches. This CDR3 region has 14 residues. Per germline, CDR1 SGHRS and CDR2 YFSETQ. The CDR3 DNA is TGCGCCAGCAGCTTAAGGACAGGGTGGTACGAGCAGTACTTC. Encoded protein: CASSLRTGWYEQYF.

This clonotype has only a few counts. The rearrangement joins TRBV7-9 to TRBJ1-1; the D is unclear. In germline, CDR1 is SEHNR, CDR2 FQNEAQ (reference sequence). There are 11 residues in the CDR3. V dropped 5 bases and J dropped 10 bases, with 11 bases sitting between them. CDR3 coding DNA: TGTGCCAGCAGCAACCAGGAAGCAGCTTTCTTT. This sequence encodes CASSNQEAAFF.

This clonotype was seen a handful of times. The V and J genes are TRBV11-2 and TRBJ2-7, with a possible D match to TRBD2 (5 bases). The CDR3 length is 16 residues. The germline V and J ends were trimmed by 4 bases and 5 bases, with 21 bases remaining between them. Germline-derived CDR1 and CDR2 are SGHAT and FQNNGV. In nucleotides, the CDR3 is TGTGCCAGCAGCTCAACGAGACCGGGGTTCAACCACGAGCAGTACTTC. This encodes CASSSTRPGFNHEQYF.

CDR3 amino acids: CASSSPGDGYTF. Here the CDR3 DNA reads TGTGCCAGCAGTTCCCCGGGGGATGGCTACACCTTC. The chain couples TRBV28 to TRBJ1-2; D possibly corresponds to TRBD1 (5 bases). This CDR3 has 12 amino acids. The germline V gene encodes CDR1 MDHEN and CDR2 SYDVKM. Trimming pared 4 bases from V and 6 bases from J, leaving 9 bases between.

This clonotype was seen ten or more times. The chain is built from TRBV6-5 and TRBJ1-5, with D unclear. This CDR3 region has 13 residues. The germline V gene has CDR1 MNHEY and CDR2 SVGAGI. V lost 2 bases and J lost 3, with 5 bases in between. For the CDR3, the DNA is TGTGCCAGCAGTTACAGCCACAATCAGCCCCAGCATTTT. Protein: CASSYSHNQPQHF.

The chain couples TRBV27 to TRBJ2-1; a weak D match, TRBD2 (5 bases). Trimming removed 4 bases from V and 4 bases from J, with 11 bases in between. The CDR3 is 14 amino acids. Germline-derived CDR1 and CDR2 are MNHEY and SMNVEV (reference sequence). For the CDR3, the DNA is TGTGCCAGCAGTTCGGGATTCCCATACAATGAGCAGTTCTTC. This gives the protein CASSSGFPYNEQFF.

This clonotype came up a few times. The CDR3 bases are TGTGCCAGCAGCTTAGGCCTCCAGGGAGGTCAGCCCCAGCATTTT. This sequence encodes CASSLGLQGGQPQHF. The chain uses TRBV13 and TRBJ1-5; D might be TRBD1 (5 bases). Trimming left V 0 bases short and J 6 bases short, with 12 bases between. The CDR3 runs 15 residues. CDR1 is PRHDT and CDR2 is FYEKMQ in the germline V gene (reference sequence).